Listed below are T cell receptor beta chains from one sample, sequenced in a study of shared T cell receptors in the human thymus. Assay used: immunoSEQ multiplex PCR; TCRdb lists only in-frame clones, some missing. There are roughly 560,000 clones in the sample; about 80% occur only once, and about 0.012% lies in the top ten. These data were also filed under a second study, of human thymus T cells.

The sample taken for sequencing was thymocytes. These TCRs come from a boy in the first two years of life with a congenital heart defect. Both conserved end residues are part of each CDR3. D genes are given only for firm matches. Rows may omit the clone size; those that give it use once, few, many or a size class.

d_gene	v_gene	abundance	j_gene	CDR3aa	CDR3nt
TRBD1	TRBV15	NA	TRBJ2-2	CATTGKGELFF	TGTGCCACGACAGGGAAGGGGGAGCTGTTTTTT
NA	TRBV19	NA	TRBJ1-5	CASSAASGGNQPQHF	TGTGCCAGTAGTGCGGCTTCGGGTGGCAATCAGCCCCAGCATTTT
TRBD2	TRBV27	NA	TRBJ2-2	CASSFGAGAIPTGELFF	TGTGCCAGCAGTTTTGGCGCGGGAGCTATTCCGACCGGGGAGCTGTTTTTT
NA	TRBV12-2	NA	TRBJ2-7	CATPASGTYEQYF	TGTGCAACCCCCGCTAGCGGAACGTACGAGCAGTACTTC
TRBD1	TRBV25-1	NA	TRBJ2-2	CASSEIRTGDLTGELFF	TGTGCCAGCAGTGAAATCCGCACAGGGGATTTAACCGGGGAGCTGTTTTTT
TRBD2	TRBV27	NA	TRBJ2-1	CASRVGTGLAGNYSYNEQFF	TGTGCCAGCAGGGTGGGAACCGGACTAGCGGGAAACTACTCCTACAATGAGCAGTTCTTC
TRBD1	TRBV5-6	NA	TRBJ2-7	CASSLRTGPSYEQYF	TGTGCCAGCAGCTTAAGGACAGGGCCGTCCTACGAGCAGTACTTC
NA	TRBV6-1	NA	TRBJ2-7	CASRCYEGSSYEQYF	TGTGCCAGCAGGTGTTATGAGGGCAGCTCCTACGAGCAGTACTTC
TRBD1	TRBV6-5	NA	TRBJ1-2	CASSWRTGSTVYGYTF	TGTGCCAGCAGTTGGAGGACAGGATCTACAGTATATGGCTACACCTTC
TRBD2	TRBV30	NA	TRBJ2-1	CAWSVRREDRTNNEQFF	TGTGCCTGGAGTGTACGGCGGGAGGACCGAACCAACAATGAGCAGTTCTTC
NA	TRBV5-1	NA	TRBJ2-3	CASSLIVPRTDTQYF	TGCGCCAGCAGCTTGATTGTCCCGAGAACAGATACGCAGTATTTT
TRBD2	TRBV14	NA	TRBJ2-7	CASSTSLGGNTYEQYF	TGTGCCAGCAGTACCTCCCTCGGGGGGAATACCTACGAGCAGTACTTC
TRBD1	TRBV7-6	NA	TRBJ2-5	CASSTYRGGETQYF	TGTGCCAGCAGCACGTACAGGGGCGGGGAGACCCAGTACTTC
TRBD1	TRBV7-9	NA	TRBJ1-1	CASSPRQGAGAEAFF	TGTGCCAGCAGCCCCCGACAGGGGGCAGGCGCTGAAGCTTTCTTT
TRBD1	TRBV30	NA	TRBJ1-1	CAWNWTGGVTEAFF	TGTGCCTGGAACTGGACAGGGGGGGTAACTGAAGCTTTCTTT
TRBD2	TRBV15	NA	TRBJ2-2	CATSRDLSRAGGVGELFF	TGTGCCACCAGCAGAGACCTATCTCGGGCGGGAGGTGTGGGGGAGCTGTTTTTT
TRBD1	TRBV7-9	NA	TRBJ1-2	CASSLDDRDYGYTF	TGTGCCAGCAGCTTAGATGACAGGGACTATGGCTACACCTTC
TRBD2	TRBV6-1	few	TRBJ2-1	CASSARGTSGSSYNEQFF	TGTGCCAGCAGTGCCCGGGGGACTAGCGGTAGCTCCTACAATGAGCAGTTCTTC
NA	TRBV11-2	NA	TRBJ2-7	CASSSLPTALYEQYF	TGTGCCAGCAGCTCCCTCCCGACCGCACTATACGAGCAGTACTTC
NA	TRBV6-1	NA	TRBJ1-5	CASSELWVPLGGQPQHF	TGTGCCAGCAGTGAATTGTGGGTCCCCCTCGGCGGTCAGCCCCAGCATTTT
NA	TRBV28	few	TRBJ2-7	CASGARGSYEQYF	TGTGCCAGCGGGGCCAGGGGATCCTACGAGCAGTACTTC
NA	TRBV28	few	TRBJ2-5	CASSFPRVQETQYF	TGTGCCAGCAGTTTTCCCAGGGTTCAAGAGACCCAGTACTTC
TRBD2	TRBV5-4	once	TRBJ2-5	CASRVRCSGTLQETQYF	TGTGCCAGCAGGGTGAGGTGTAGCGGGACCCTTCAAGAGACCCAGTACTTC
NA	TRBV19	NA	TRBJ1-5	CASSMGGRRFNQPQHF	TGTGCCAGTAGTATGGGGGGGCGCAGGTTCAATCAGCCCCAGCATTTT
NA	TRBV19	NA	TRBJ2-3	CASSKLATDTQYF	TGTGCCAGTAGTAAACTAGCCACAGATACGCAGTATTTT